What follows is one T cell receptor beta chain and its context. The sample holds one count of this clone. Its cognate antigen has yet to be identified. Base-call qualities are not available, and no considerably larger clone is one nucleotide away. This entry comes from a study of OX40 agonist ivuxolimab in advanced cancers. In terms of the full investigation: The costimulatory receptor OX40 (CD134) was targeted by ivuxolimab, a fully human IgG2 agonistic monoclonal antibody. Peripheral TCRbeta sequencing was intended to test whether TCR sequence diversity was altered and clonal T-cell expansion was caused by ivuxolimab. Patients were allowed to have had prior anti-PD-1, anti-PD-L1 or anti-CTLA-4 therapy, and around 41% of the dose-escalation patients had previously received checkpoint inhibitors. The paper reports the monotherapy dose-escalation portion (N of about 50 patients) of the phase I ivuxolimab trial. Partial responses were achieved by three dose-escalation patients, of whom one had hepatocellular carcinoma and two had cutaneous melanoma. Intravenous ivuxolimab was administered to patients every 2 weeks at six dose levels: 0.01, 0.1, 0.3, 1.5, 3 and 10 mg/kg. Among the 50 to 55 dose-escalation patients, some 20 had hepatocellular carcinoma, 15 or so melanoma, 9 renal cell carcinoma and 9 head and neck cancer. A male proportion of about 79% and a mean age of about 60 years, ranging from roughly 23 to 79, were recorded for the dose-escalation cohort. The research as a whole found: Low levels of normalized T-cell clonal expansion were also seen in some patients who did not respond. At doses of 0.1 to 3.0 mg/kg, clonal expansion of both CD4+ and CD8+ T cells in blood was seen between baseline and week 6. After ivuxolimab, expanded clones were on average more numerous among CD8+ T cells than among CD4+ T cells. In partial responders in the 0.1-3.0 mg/kg groups, normalized peripheral clonal expansion was found to be among the lowest, especially among CD8+ T cells. The antigen specificity of the peripheral T cells that underwent clonal expansion was not determined.

The junction shows trimming of 4 bases on V and 4 bases on J, and the gene matches do not reach 3 bases of it. The CDR3 sequence holds 14 residues, the cysteine and phenylalanine included. The retained sequence is limited to the CDR3, 42 bases, with the frame set at the first base. The trial excluded patients who had a history of autoimmune disease or were on systemic immunosuppression. Peripheral blood for TCR sequencing was collected from all dose cohorts at baseline, on cycle 4 day 1, and on cycle 7 day 1. The samples were taken from a phase I, first-in-human, multicenter, open-label dose-escalation trial of ivuxolimab. The trial enrolled adults with locally advanced or metastatic head and neck squamous cell, hepatocellular, melanoma or renal cell carcinoma. Before TCR sequencing, CD4+ T cells and CD8+ T cells from peripheral blood were sorted into separate populations. Genomic DNA was isolated from the sorted cells so that the TCRbeta CDR3 region could be sequenced. The immunoSEQ Assay was used for sequencing of TCRbeta CDR3 regions. TCRdb obtained this table from immuneACCESS and retained in-frame rearrangements with V and J assigned. These tables miss some clones; where compared with another copy, unresolved V genes account for less than half of the shortfall, and the remainder is unexplained. This sample holds around 68,000 clones; around 93% were observed only once. The ten biggest clones cover around 1.1% of the sample.

The source is an adult with an advanced solid tumor such as melanoma, head and neck, liver or kidney cancer. Sequencing was performed on CD4+ or CD8+ T cells sorted from blood, taken in a trial of the OX40 agonist ivuxolimab. This sequence uses TRBV23-1 and TRBJ1-1, with 10 bases aligning to TRBD1. TRBV23-1 is marked as an open reading frame, function uncertain. Read as DNA, the sequence is TGCGCCAGCAGTCGAGACAGGGGGCTCACTGAAGCTTTCTTT. The resulting protein is CASSRDRGLTEAFF.